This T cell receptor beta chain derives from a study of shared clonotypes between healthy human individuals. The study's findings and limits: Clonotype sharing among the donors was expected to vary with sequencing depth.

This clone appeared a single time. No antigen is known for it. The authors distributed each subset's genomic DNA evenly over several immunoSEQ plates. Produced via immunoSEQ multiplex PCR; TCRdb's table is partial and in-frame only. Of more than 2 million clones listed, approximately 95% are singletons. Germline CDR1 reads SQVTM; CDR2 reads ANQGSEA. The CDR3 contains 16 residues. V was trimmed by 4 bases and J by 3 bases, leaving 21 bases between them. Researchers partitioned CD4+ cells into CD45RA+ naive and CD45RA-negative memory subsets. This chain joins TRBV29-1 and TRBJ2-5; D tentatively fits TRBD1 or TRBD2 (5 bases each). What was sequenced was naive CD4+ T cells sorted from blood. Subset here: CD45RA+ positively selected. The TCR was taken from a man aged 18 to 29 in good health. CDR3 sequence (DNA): TGCAGCGTTGGAGAGACCGGGGCCAAACGGGAAGAGACCCAGTACTTC. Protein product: CSVGETGAKREETQYF. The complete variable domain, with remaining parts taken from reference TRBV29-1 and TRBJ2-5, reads SAVISQKPSRDICQRGTSLTIQCQVDSQVTMMFWYRQQPGQSLTLIATANQGSEATYESGFVIDKFPISRPNLTFSTLTVSNMSPEDSSIYLCSVGETGAKREETQYFGPGTRLLVL.